These 4 T cell receptor beta chains originate from one sample sequenced in a study of T cells in Graves' hyperthyroidism and ophthalmopathy. Using RNA transcripts as the source, TCR beta CDR3 regions were amplified. Primed by the HTBI set, a first-round RT-PCR was run on the TCR CDR3. TCRdb analysed the multiplex PCR reads with MiXCR anew, one entry per CDR3 protein. The top ten hold over 35% of the sample, which has more than 300,000 distinct CDR3 sequences, about a fifth seen once. Sequenced sample: blood. The receptors derive from a man younger than 35 with Graves' ophthalmopathy.

This clonotype was seen many times. The chain has TRBV10-3 and TRBJ2-5; 11 positions agree with TRBD2. The CDR3 sequence is 15 residues long. V shed 3 bases, J shed 0 bases, and the junction held 0 bases outside the gene matches. Germline V lookup: CDR1 ENHRY, CDR2 SYGVKD. The DNA for the CDR3 is TGTGCCATCAGTGAACTAGCGGGGGACCAAGAGACCCAGTACTTC. Amino acid sequence: CAISELAGDQETQYF.

This clonotype was recorded many times. V is TRBV7-9 and J is TRBJ1-1; D not certain. V was pared by 4 bases and J by 0 bases, with 12 bases between. The CDR3 extends over 15 amino acids. The germline CDR1 and CDR2 sequences are SEHNR and FQNEAQ (reference sequence). Here the CDR3 DNA reads TGTGCCAGCAGCTCAGAGGCGGTAATGAACACTGAAGCTTTCTTT. Encoded protein: CASSSEAVMNTEAFF.

A few counts support this clonotype. This chain uses TRBV10-3 with TRBJ1-6; possibly TRBD1 for D (5 bases). Germline assignment: CDR1 ENHRY and CDR2 SYGVKD. V was cut by 0 bases and J by 7 bases, with 10 bases left in between. The CDR3 totals 15 residues. The CDR3: CAISESWGGNSPLHF. Written as DNA, the CDR3 is TGTGCCATCAGTGAGTCGTGGGGCGGGAATTCACCCCTCCACTTT.

This clonotype was observed at least ten times. The rearrangement links TRBV13 to TRBJ2-7; D is tentatively TRBD1 or TRBD2 (5 bases each). CDR3 size: 12 residues. Trimming pared 5 bases from V and 7 bases from J, leaving 12 bases between. The germline V gene encodes CDR1 PRHDT and CDR2 FYEKMQ (reference sequence). For the CDR3, the DNA is TGTGCCAGCAGCCGGGACCCCAAGGAGCAGTACTTC. Its translation: CASSRDPKEQYF.